This TCR beta chain comes out of a study of spatial heterogeneity in lung cancer. Overall study context: The follow-up PBMC samples were sequenced whenever they were available. The median time to follow-up was about two years after resection. Each unique TCR and UMI combination was seen more than ten times on average in raw reads. Consistently, beta-chain sequences turned up in larger numbers than alpha-chain sequences did.

TCRdb re-derived calls from the 5' RACE reads in MiXCR, one entry per CDR3 protein. Among about 26,000 distinct CDR3 sequences listed, approximately 6% were seen once. Comments on this clonotype: Its matching antigen is unknown.

General study results and limits: Resection saw ubiquitous expanded tumor TCRs appear in blood more than follow-up did.

Trimming cost V 3 bases and J 7 bases, with 6 bases left between them. The CDR3 is made up of 11 amino acids. As for time point: blood at routine non-recurrence follow-up after resection. Material for sequencing was whole RNA from tumor, nontumor lung or frozen PBMC, left unsorted. V is TRBV12-3 or TRBV12-4 and J is TRBJ1-1; D gene uncertain. Material: PBMCs, obtained at follow-up. The receptor comes from a male donor with early-stage non-small cell lung cancer. Here the CDR3 reads CASSFSNEAFF. The CDR3 coding sequence is TGTGCCAGCAGTTTCTCCAATGAAGCTTTCTTT.